The next 23 T cell receptor beta chains were all read from a single sample in a study of blood T cell repertoires in COVID-19. The repertoire was sequenced with immunoSEQ multiplex PCR; TCRdb's copy has only in-frame clones and lacks some. The sample includes about 160,000 clones, approximately 90% of them seen just once. Sequenced material: peripheral blood. These receptors all come from a man aged 25-45 years with COVID-19, enrolled during active disease.

The chain recombines TRBV9 with TRBJ2-5, with 8 bases lining up with TRBD2. There are 15 residues in the CDR3. After removal of 0 bases from V and 5 bases from J, the junction contained 6 bases not matched to a gene. Germline lookup yields CDR1 SGDLS and CDR2 YYNGEE. The CDR3 DNA reads TGTGCCAGCAGCGTAGCCCGGGGGGGCCTTGAGACCCAGTACTTC. This gives the protein CASSVARGGLETQYF.

The CDR3 spells CASSAGTGVETQYF. CDR3 coding DNA: TGTGCCAGTAGTGCCGGGACAGGGGTGGAGACCCAGTACTTC. This sequence joins TRBV19 and TRBJ2-5; 10 nucleotides line up with TRBD1. V gave up 5 bases and J gave up 5 bases; unmatched junction bases: 5. Germline V gene data show CDR1 as LNHDA and CDR2 as SQIVND (reference sequence). The CDR3 runs 14 residues.

This chain joins TRBV6-5 and TRBJ1-3; D uncertain. Trimming left V 8 bases short and J 0 bases short, with 5 bases between. This CDR3 is 12 amino acids long. CDR1 is MNHEY and CDR2 is SVGAGI in the germline V gene. CDR3 DNA: TGTGCCAGCTCAAACTCTGGAAACACCATATATTTT. This encodes CASSNSGNTIYF.

CDR3 residues: CASSKVSSSEFF. Written as DNA, the CDR3 is TGTGCCAGCAGCAAAGTTTCGAGCTCCGAGTTCTTC. The V call is TRBV21-1, the J call TRBJ2-1; the DNA was not used to check the table's D call, TRBD2. TRBV21-1 is designated a pseudogene. The CDR3 length is 12 residues.

The V gene is TRBV4-3, the J gene TRBJ2-1; 7 bases match TRBD1. Looked up from germline, CDR1 is LGHNA and CDR2 is YSLEER. V lost 2 bases to trimming and J lost 8 bases; unmatched junction nucleotides: 6. The CDR3 spans 14 residues. The CDR3 nucleotides read TGCGCCAGCAGCCAACGTAACAGGGGAGATGAGCAGTTCTTC. It translates to CASSQRNRGDEQFF.

Notes on this clone: Distinct nucleotide sequences in the sample also encode this CDR3. V gene TRBV10-3 combines with J gene TRBJ2-2; 10 bases fit TRBD1. After removal of 4 bases from V and 2 bases from J, the junction contained 1 base not matched to a gene. CDR1 is ENHRY, CDR2 SYGVKD, per germline. The CDR3 is 15 residues long. The CDR3 loop is CAISGTGGNTGELFF. The CDR3 region has the DNA TGTGCCATCAGTGGGACAGGGGGAAACACCGGGGAGCTGTTTTTT.

This rearrangement joins TRBV3-1 (or the pseudogene TRBV3-2) to TRBJ1-4; D is unclear. Trimming left V 1 base short and J 15 bases short, with 12 bases between. Germline V gene lookup returns CDR1 LGHDT and CDR2 YNNKEL (reference sequence). The CDR3 has 12 residues. This CDR3 is CASSQVGGRMFF. The CDR3 coding sequence is TGTGCCAGCAGCCAAGTGGGTGGGAGGATGTTTTTT.

V and J are TRBV7-2 and TRBJ1-6; D is unclear. Germline loops: CDR1 SGHTA, CDR2 FQGNSA. The CDR3 covers 14 residues. Deletions cut 3 bases from V and 5 bases from J, with 8 bases between. The CDR3 DNA reads TGTGCCAGCAGCTTGGGCGCGAATAATTCACCCCTCCACTTT. This codes for CASSLGANNSPLHF.

V usage is TRBV6-2 or TRBV6-3 and J usage is TRBJ2-1, with TRBD1 matching 7 bases. The J segment lost 7 bases and the V segment lost 5 bases, leaving 8 bases of the junction unmatched. Per germline, CDR1 MNHEY and CDR2 SVGEGT. CDR3 length: 14 amino acids. CDR3 in DNA: TGTGCCAGCAGTCAAGAGGGACAGTTTAATGAGCAGTTCTTC. It yields the protein CASSQEGQFNEQFF.

The chain carries TRBV4-1 and TRBJ2-7; 7 bases align to TRBD1. With 3 bases clipped from V and 5 bases from J, the junction kept 4 bases outside the gene matches. This CDR3 contains 13 residues. Germline CDR1 and CDR2: MGHRA and YSYEKL. In DNA, the CDR3 is TGCGCCAGCAGCCATGTACAGGGGAACGAGCAGTACTTC. Amino acid sequence: CASSHVQGNEQYF.

V gene TRBV3-1 (or the pseudogene TRBV3-2) combines with J gene TRBJ2-1; 8 positions agree with TRBD2. Germline V gene data show CDR1 as LGHDT and CDR2 as YNNKEL (reference sequence). The CDR3 length is 17 residues. V lost 3 bases, J lost 5 bases, and 12 bases stayed unmatched. This CDR3 is CASSHFSGTPRNNEQFF. The CDR3 bases are TGTGCCAGCAGCCATTTTAGCGGGACCCCCCGGAACAATGAGCAGTTCTTC.

This chain links TRBV29-1 with TRBJ1-1; 7 bases map to TRBD1. Germline assignment: CDR1 SQVTM and CDR2 ANQGSEA. The CDR3 has 13 residues. V lost 5 bases to trimming and J lost 4 bases; unmatched junction nucleotides: 7. The CDR3 is CSVPGQYFTEAFF. The CDR3 DNA is TGCAGCGTTCCGGGACAGTATTTCACTGAAGCTTTCTTT.

The rearrangement links TRBV19 to TRBJ2-7, with TRBD2 matching 8 bases. The germline V gene encodes CDR1 LNHDA and CDR2 SQIVND (reference sequence). This CDR3 spans 14 amino acids. V gave up 4 bases and J gave up 1 base; unmatched junction bases: 3. Written as DNA, the CDR3 is TGTGCCAGTAGTAGCGGGGGGCTATCCTACGAGCAGTACTTC. The encoded protein is CASSSGGLSYEQYF.

A word on this clone: One end of the junction varies from germline; a read error may be responsible. This sequence joins TRBV13 and TRBJ1-1; D may be TRBD1 (6 bases). This CDR3 has 15 residues. CDR1 and CDR2 (germline): PRHDT, FYEKMQ (reference sequence). As DNA, the CDR3 is TGTGCCAGCAGATTAGAGGGGACATTTAACACTGAAGCTTTCTTT. This translates into CASRLEGTFNTEAFF.

The J gene is TRBJ2-7, the V gene TRBV6-5; D gene unclear. Germline lookup yields CDR1 MNHEY and CDR2 SVGAGI. The CDR3 has 13 residues. Trimming cost V 2 bases and J 2 bases, with 7 bases left between them. The CDR3 coding sequence is TGTGCCAGCAGTTACCAGTTAACCTACGAGCAGTACTTC. It yields the protein CASSYQLTYEQYF.

This chain links TRBV3-1 (or the pseudogene TRBV3-2) with TRBJ2-3, with D unresolved. Germline CDR1 and CDR2: LGHDT and YNNKEL (reference sequence). This CDR3 has 13 residues. V lost 3 bases and J 1 base, leaving 5 bases between the germline ends. CDR3 loop: CASSQAGTDTQYF. The CDR3 DNA reads as TGTGCCAGCAGCCAGGCAGGCACAGATACGCAGTATTTT.

The chain couples TRBV6-5 to TRBJ2-7, with D possibly TRBD1 on 6 matching bases. Deletions cut 6 bases from V and 8 bases from J, with 23 bases between. The CDR3 is 15 residues long. Germline lookup yields CDR1 MNHEY and CDR2 SVGAGI. The CDR3 protein is CASSVRQQGTTKQYF. CDR3 bases: TGTGCCAGCAGCGTGAGGCAACAGGGAACTACGAAGCAGTACTTC.

The chain employs TRBV6-2 or TRBV6-3 and TRBJ1-5; 9 bases map to TRBD1. The CDR3 is 16 amino acids. Germline-derived CDR1 and CDR2 are MNHEY and SVGEGT. After removal of 5 bases from V and 2 bases from J, the junction contained 7 bases not matched to a gene. DNA of the CDR3: TGTGCCAGCAGTAATACAGGGGGCTTCGGCAATCAGCCCCAGCATTTT. Protein product: CASSNTGGFGNQPQHF.

The chain couples TRBV10-3 to TRBJ1-1; D remains unclear. The V end was cut by 4 bases, the J end by 1 base, with 4 bases between. The length of the CDR3 is 12 residues. The V gene's germline CDR1 is ENHRY and CDR2 SYGVKD. The CDR3: CAISGRNTEAFF. CDR3 nucleotides: TGTGCCATCAGTGGGAGGAACACTGAAGCTTTCTTT.

The V and J genes are TRBV6-1 and TRBJ1-5; D uncertain. V was cut by 3 bases and J by 6 bases, with 12 bases left in between. The CDR3 spans 14 residues. CDR1 is MNHNS and CDR2 is SASEGT in the germline V gene. The CDR3 nucleotides read TGTGCCAGCAGTGACACCACCGAGGCTCAGCCCCAGCATTTT. Encoded protein: CASSDTTEAQPQHF.

J is TRBJ1-4 and V is TRBV24-1; D is possibly TRBD1 (6 bases). This CDR3 spans 15 amino acids. Germline V gives CDR1 KGHDR, CDR2 SFDVKD. Trimming pared 4 bases from V and 7 bases from J, leaving 15 bases between. The CDR3 is CATSENTGIGEKLFF. The CDR3 nucleotides are TGTGCCACCAGTGAGAACACAGGGATTGGTGAAAAACTGTTTTTT.

This clone was seen a single time. The chain recombines TRBV5-1 with TRBJ1-6; D perhaps matches TRBD1 (6 bases). The CDR3 has 14 amino acids. The ends were cut back, 4 bases at V and 7 bases at J, with 12 bases in the middle. Germline V CDR1 and CDR2: SGHRS, YFSETQ. The CDR3: CASSLTGTNSPLHF. In DNA, the CDR3 is TGCGCCAGCAGCCTGACAGGAACAAATTCACCCCTCCACTTT.

The rearrangement uses TRBV29-1 and TRBJ1-2; D may be TRBD1 (6 bases). CDR1 is SQVTM and CDR2 is ANQGSEA in the germline V gene. The CDR3 length is 14 residues. V lost 3 bases and J 2 bases, leaving 13 bases between the germline ends. In DNA, the CDR3 is TGCAGCGTTGACCAAGGGGGTCTAAACTATGGCTACACCTTC. Its translation: CSVDQGGLNYGYTF.